This is a list of T cell receptor beta chains from one sample in a study of cytomegalovirus exposure and HLA in healthy donors. The protocol was immunoSEQ multiplex PCR, while the TCRdb copy is restricted to in-frame clones and leaves out a portion. Of 65,000 to 75,000 clones listed, about 80% are singletons. Sequenced material: PBMCs. These receptors all come from a man in his forties or fifties in good health and CMV-seronegative. CDR3s include the opening cysteine and the closing phenylalanine or tryptophan. D genes are given only for firm matches. Clone size appears in some rows only: once, few, many, or a class for an expanded clone.

D: .; size: few; J: TRBJ1-1; V: TRBV30; DNA: TGTGCCGCGCGGGGCGGGGTGAACACTGAAGCTTTCTTT; CDR3: CAARGGVNTEAFF
D: TRBD1; size: .; J: TRBJ2-7; V: TRBV7-2; DNA: TGTGCCAGCAGCTTCGGACAGGGATCTGCTTACGAGCAGTACTTC; CDR3: CASSFGQGSAYEQYF
D: .; size: .; J: TRBJ2-4; V: TRBV7-6; DNA: TGTGCCAGCAGCTTAGCGTCTTCCGGGGCCAAAAACATTCAGTACTTC; CDR3: CASSLASSGAKNIQYF
D: TRBD1; size: .; J: TRBJ1-2; V: TRBV18; DNA: TGTGCCAGCTCACAGACAGGGGTCGACTATGGCTACACCTTC; CDR3: CASSQTGVDYGYTF
D: .; size: few; J: TRBJ1-2; V: TRBV7-9; DNA: TGTGCCAGCAGCTTAGGCCAGGGGTCCTATGGCTACACCTTC; CDR3: CASSLGQGSYGYTF
D: .; size: once; J: TRBJ1-2; V: TRBV28; DNA: TGTGCCAGCAGTTTTAGGGGCAGGCTTATCTATGGCTACACCTTC; CDR3: CASSFRGRLIYGYTF
D: TRBD2; size: .; J: TRBJ2-7; V: TRBV30; DNA: TGTGCCTCCACGGGGGGAATTGCCTACGAGCAGTACTTC; CDR3: CASTGGIAYEQYF
D: .; size: few; J: TRBJ1-1; V: TRBV7-9; DNA: TGTGCCAGCAGCTCGGGGGGTATAGAAGCTTTCTTT; CDR3: CASSSGGIEAFF
D: .; size: .; J: TRBJ2-7; V: TRBV6-1; DNA: TGTGCCAGCAGGAGGACACATGACTACGAGCAGTACTTC; CDR3: CASRRTHDYEQYF
D: .; size: .; J: TRBJ1-5; V: TRBV30; DNA: TGTGCCTGGAGTGTACAGGGTACGCAGCCCCAGCATTTT; CDR3: CAWSVQGTQPQHF
D: TRBD1; size: .; J: TRBJ1-1; V: TRBV2; DNA: TGTGCCACCAATGGACAGGGGATGAACACTGAAGCTTTCTTT; CDR3: CATNGQGMNTEAFF
D: .; size: .; J: TRBJ1-3; V: TRBV15; DNA: TGTGCCACCAGCAGAGTAGGGACAGGAAACACCATATATTTT; CDR3: CATSRVGTGNTIYF
D: .; size: .; J: TRBJ2-1; V: TRBV18; DNA: TGTGCCAGCTCCTTACAGTACAATGAGCAGTTCTTC; CDR3: CASSLQYNEQFF
D: .; size: .; J: TRBJ2-1; V: TRBV19; DNA: TGTGCCAGTAGACCCAATGGGGGGGCTCTCAATGAGCAGTTCTTC; CDR3: CASRPNGGALNEQFF
D: TRBD2; size: .; J: TRBJ2-1; V: TRBV10-1; DNA: TGCGCCAGCAGTGAGTCGGTAGCGGGGGGGAATGAGCAGTTCTTC; CDR3: CASSESVAGGNEQFF